This T cell receptor (beta chain) was identified during a study of immune cell composition in non-small cell lung cancer. The assay was immunoSEQ multiplex PCR, and TCRdb's table has in-frame clones only and misses some. Of 5,500 to 7,500 clones in the sample, 60% to 75% are singletons; the top ten hold about 4.2%. Study-wide points: Overall clonality, unlike maximal tumour-associated clone frequency, did not predict TIL reactivity. Squamous lung tumours showed higher top 10 clone scores and clonality than adenocarcinomas. Clones >0.5% enriched in tumour were rarer in adenocarcinoma (around 35%) than squamous (approximately 80%). Dominant in vivo tumour-associated clones were not shown to share tumour-reactive sequences.

CDR1 is MNHEY and CDR2 is SMNVEV in the germline V gene (reference sequence). Between the trimmed V and J ends, which lost 6 bases and 4 bases, there was a span of 18 bases. The CDR3 totals 15 residues. As to this clone: What it recognizes is unknown.

Sequenced sample: lung tumor tissue. The V call is TRBV27, the J call TRBJ1-2; possible D gene TRBD1, 5 bases. The TCR was taken from a human donor with non-small cell lung cancer. CDR3 in DNA: TGTGCCAGCAGGGGTACCGGGGGGGGGACCTATGGCTACACCTTC. As protein: CASRGTGGGTYGYTF.